These T cell receptor beta chains were read from a single sample in a study of T cells in Graves' hyperthyroidism and ophthalmopathy. TCRdb called the multiplex PCR reads again in MiXCR, with one record for every CDR3 protein. The table has roughly 700,000 distinct CDR3 sequences, 14% seen once. Sequences were obtained from blood. The receptors derive from a woman younger than 30 with Graves' hyperthyroidism. CDR3s include the opening cysteine and the closing phenylalanine or tryptophan. Each record gives: J gene, V gene, D gene, clone size, CDR3 protein, CDR3 DNA. D genes are given only for firm matches. A row's size may be missing; if present it is once, few, many or a size class.

j_gene: TRBJ2-2; v_gene: TRBV7-9; d_gene: -; abundance: -; CDR3aa: CASSARNIGQKNTGELFF; CDR3nt: TGTGCCAGCAGTGCACGAAACATTGGCCAAAAGAACACCGGGGAGCTGTTTTTT
j_gene: TRBJ2-5; v_gene: TRBV4-1; d_gene: -; abundance: -; CDR3aa: CASSQVYGGESQETQYF; CDR3nt: TGCGCCAGCAGCCAAGTTTACGGGGGAGAGTCCCAAGAGACCCAGTACTTC
j_gene: TRBJ2-5; v_gene: TRBV7-2; d_gene: -; abundance: few; CDR3aa: CASSLGLGSETQYF; CDR3nt: TGTGCCAGCAGCTTAGGGCTCGGCTCGGAGACCCAGTACTTC
j_gene: TRBJ2-1; v_gene: TRBV12-3/TRBV12-4; d_gene: -; abundance: few; CDR3aa: CAQRRAPNEQFF; CDR3nt: TGTGCCCAACGGCGGGCGCCCAATGAGCAGTTCTTC
j_gene: TRBJ2-7; v_gene: TRBV5-1; d_gene: TRBD2; abundance: few; CDR3aa: CASSFELAGGGEQYF; CDR3nt: TGCGCCAGCAGCTTTGAACTAGCGGGAGGGGGCGAGCAGTACTTC
j_gene: TRBJ1-2; v_gene: TRBV30; d_gene: TRBD1; abundance: few; CDR3aa: CAWSVFGTQGAGGYTF; CDR3nt: TGTGCCTGGAGTGTTTTCGGAACCCAGGGGGCTGGTGGCTACACCTTC
j_gene: TRBJ2-2; v_gene: TRBV7-3; d_gene: -; abundance: -; CDR3aa: CASSPGLGLENTGELFF; CDR3nt: TGTGCCAGCAGCCCCGGTCTAGGACTCGAGAACACCGGGGAGCTGTTTTTT
j_gene: TRBJ2-7; v_gene: TRBV12-3/TRBV12-4; d_gene: TRBD1; abundance: -; CDR3aa: CASRTGTGLSYEQYF; CDR3nt: TGTGCCAGCAGGACCGGGACAGGGCTATCCTACGAGCAGTACTTC
j_gene: TRBJ2-2; v_gene: TRBV28; d_gene: -; abundance: -; CDR3aa: CASSRAYTVRSGELFF; CDR3nt: TGTGCCAGCAGCAGGGCGTACACTGTGCGGTCCGGGGAGCTGTTTTTT
j_gene: TRBJ2-5; v_gene: TRBV5-1; d_gene: -; abundance: many; CDR3aa: CASSPGRAQETQYF; CDR3nt: TGCGCCAGCAGCCCAGGACGAGCCCAAGAGACCCAGTACTTC
j_gene: TRBJ2-3; v_gene: TRBV7-3; d_gene: TRBD2; abundance: many; CDR3aa: CASSLGLAGPDTQYF; CDR3nt: TGTGCCAGCAGCCTCGGACTAGCGGGCCCAGATACGCAGTATTTT
j_gene: TRBJ2-3; v_gene: TRBV6-1; d_gene: TRBD2; abundance: -; CDR3aa: CASSGSGRHSTDTQYF; CDR3nt: TGTGCCAGCAGCGGTAGCGGGAGGCATAGCACAGATACGCAGTATTTT
j_gene: TRBJ2-7; v_gene: TRBV5-1; d_gene: -; abundance: few; CDR3aa: CASSLYGGATYEQYF; CDR3nt: TGCGCCAGCAGCTTGTATGGGGGGGCAACCTACGAGCAGTACTTC
j_gene: TRBJ2-5; v_gene: TRBV10-3; d_gene: -; abundance: -; CDR3aa: CAISRKGGETQYF; CDR3nt: TGTGCCATCAGCAGAAAGGGGGGAGAGACCCAGTACTTC
j_gene: TRBJ1-4; v_gene: TRBV20-1; d_gene: TRBD1; abundance: -; CDR3aa: CSARAGTGVEKLFF; CDR3nt: TGCAGTGCTAGAGCCGGGACAGGAGTTGAAAAACTGTTTTTT
j_gene: TRBJ2-5; v_gene: TRBV15; d_gene: -; abundance: many; CDR3aa: CATGQGQETQYF; CDR3nt: TGTGCCACAGGGCAGGGCCAAGAGACCCAGTACTTC
j_gene: TRBJ2-7; v_gene: TRBV20-1; d_gene: TRBD1; abundance: many; CDR3aa: CSASPSGTGIYEQYF; CDR3nt: TGCAGTGCGTCTCCTTCCGGGACAGGGATTTACGAGCAGTACTTC
j_gene: TRBJ2-1; v_gene: TRBV24-1; d_gene: TRBD2; abundance: -; CDR3aa: CATSDLAISGRNEQFF; CDR3nt: TGTGCCACCAGTGATTTGGCGATTAGCGGGAGAAATGAGCAGTTCTTC
j_gene: TRBJ2-2; v_gene: TRBV12-5; d_gene: -; abundance: many; CDR3aa: CASGLVLGAGVAGELFF; CDR3nt: TGTGCTAGTGGTTTGGTACTAGGGGCAGGGGTCGCCGGGGAGCTGTTTTTT
j_gene: TRBJ1-5; v_gene: TRBV30; d_gene: -; abundance: many; CDR3aa: CAWSSYSNQPQHF; CDR3nt: TGTGCCTGGAGCTCTTATAGCAATCAGCCCCAGCATTTT
j_gene: TRBJ1-4; v_gene: TRBV6-5; d_gene: TRBD1; abundance: many; CDR3aa: CASSWSGTGGEKLFF; CDR3nt: TGTGCCAGCAGTTGGTCCGGGACAGGGGGTGAAAAACTGTTTTTT
j_gene: TRBJ2-3; v_gene: TRBV20-1; d_gene: -; abundance: few; CDR3aa: CSARTGVSDTQYF; CDR3nt: TGCAGTGCTAGGACGGGAGTATCGGATACGCAGTATTTT
j_gene: TRBJ2-7; v_gene: TRBV12-3/TRBV12-4; d_gene: -; abundance: many; CDR3aa: CASSFGSWDQMHEQYF; CDR3nt: TGTGCCAGCAGTTTTGGATCGTGGGACCAAATGCACGAGCAGTACTTC
j_gene: TRBJ2-3; v_gene: TRBV19; d_gene: -; abundance: few; CDR3aa: CASSIYGSDTQYF; CDR3nt: TGTGCCAGTAGTATCTACGGGTCAGATACGCAGTATTTT
j_gene: TRBJ1-1; v_gene: TRBV29-1; d_gene: -; abundance: many; CDR3aa: CSVRIGSAEAFF; CDR3nt: TGCAGCGTTCGGATCGGATCCGCTGAAGCTTTCTTT
j_gene: TRBJ2-7; v_gene: TRBV3-1; d_gene: TRBD1; abundance: few; CDR3aa: CASRHRDRGSYEQYF; CDR3nt: TGTGCCAGCAGACACCGGGACAGGGGCTCCTACGAGCAGTACTTC